A single sample gave rise to the 13 T cell receptor beta chains below, sequenced in a study of glioma-infiltrating T cells after dendritic cell vaccination. Sample time point: after dendritic cell vaccination, including at tumor progression/relapse. TCRdb's copy holds only in-frame clones and misses some; the assay was immunoSEQ multiplex PCR. The table lists around 60,000 clones, 86% of them singletons. This specimen consisted of blood, obtained after dendritic cell vaccination. Receptor source: a human donor with glioblastoma.

The gene calls are TRBV14 and TRBJ1-1; 8 nucleotides agree with TRBD1. CDR1 and CDR2 (germline): SGHDN, FVKESK. J lost 2 bases, V lost 1 base, and 9 bases had no gene match. This CDR3 is built from 17 residues. As DNA, the CDR3 is TGTGCCAGCAGCCAAGTCTGGGGTCAGGGGGCTAACACTGAAGCTTTCTTT. This gives the protein CASSQVWGQGANTEAFF.

The J gene is TRBJ1-4, the V gene TRBV5-6; no firm D call. CDR1 is SGHDT, CDR2 YYEEEE, per germline. The CDR3 spans 14 residues. Trimming left V 7 bases short and J 5 bases short, with 15 bases between. The CDR3 sequence is CASQTGTMNEKLFF. The CDR3 DNA is TGTGCCAGCCAGACGGGAACCATGAATGAAAAACTGTTTTTT.

The chain links TRBV7-9 to TRBJ2-6; D possibly corresponds to TRBD1 (5 bases). The CDR3 loop spans 17 amino acids. Trimming took off 3 bases at V and 2 bases at J, with 14 bases between the two ends. The V gene's germline CDR1 is SEHNR and CDR2 FQNEAQ (reference sequence). The CDR3: CASSFQVGRAGANVLTF. CDR3 DNA sequence: TGTGCCAGCAGCTTTCAGGTGGGCAGGGCTGGGGCCAACGTCCTGACTTTC.

The chain joins TRBV6-1 to TRBJ1-1, with D unclear. Germline-derived CDR1 and CDR2 are MNHNS and SASEGT. The CDR3 has 12 amino acids. The V gene lost 5 bases and the J gene lost 8 bases, with 12 bases spanning the gap. The CDR3 reads CASSLRTIEAFF. The CDR3 nucleotides read TGTGCCAGCAGTTTAAGGACTATCGAAGCTTTCTTT.

V gene TRBV14 combines with J gene TRBJ2-7; D remains ambiguous. The ends were cut back, 3 bases at V and 3 bases at J, with 15 bases in the middle. The germline V gene has CDR1 SGHDN and CDR2 FVKESK. This CDR3 has 15 amino acids. The CDR3 nucleotides are TGTGCCAGCAGCCATTTATCCGAGAAGATCTACGAGCAGTACTTC. It is translated as CASSHLSEKIYEQYF.

The chain is built from TRBV6-1 and TRBJ1-1; D is unclear. In germline, CDR1 is MNHNS, CDR2 SASEGT. V was pared by 5 bases and J by 1 base, with 11 bases between. CDR3 length: 14 amino acids. The CDR3 coding sequence is TGTGCCAGCAGTTCGAGCGCGGCGAACACTGAAGCTTTCTTT. It yields the protein CASSSSAANTEAFF.

The chain recombines TRBV10-1 with TRBJ2-3, with 8 bases aligning to TRBD2. This CDR3 is 18 amino acids long. V gave up 8 bases and J gave up 0 bases; unmatched junction bases: 16. The V gene's germline CDR1 is WNHNN and CDR2 SYGVQD (reference sequence). This CDR3 is CASPLKMAGGFSTDTQYF. CDR3 nucleotides: TGCGCCAGCCCTTTAAAGATGGCGGGGGGCTTCAGCACAGATACGCAGTATTTT.

V gene TRBV30 combines with J gene TRBJ1-2; no firm D call. CDR1 is GTSNPN, CDR2 SVGIG, per germline (reference sequence). The V gene lost 5 bases and the J gene lost 5 bases, with 21 bases spanning the gap. The CDR3 consists of 15 residues. DNA for the CDR3: TGTGCCTGGGATAAACCGGGCAGCGGTAAATATGGCTACACCTTC. As protein: CAWDKPGSGKYGYTF.

V usage is TRBV7-2 and J usage is TRBJ2-1; D unresolved. The CDR3 totals 13 residues. Germline V CDR1 and CDR2: SGHTA, FQGNSA. Between the trimmed V and J ends, which lost 5 bases and 7 bases, there was a span of 12 bases. This CDR3 is CASSPPLENEQFF. DNA of the CDR3: TGTGCCAGCAGCCCGCCCCTAGAGAATGAGCAGTTCTTC.

The rearrangement uses TRBV6-1 and TRBJ2-2, with TRBD2 as a possible D gene (6 bases). Germline CDR1 and CDR2: MNHNS and SASEGT. The CDR3 is 17 residues long. V was trimmed by 4 bases and J by 6 bases, leaving 21 bases between them. CDR3: CASSVTGTGEVPGELFF. CDR3 DNA sequence: TGTGCCAGCAGTGTGACCGGGACGGGGGAGGTCCCCGGGGAGCTGTTTTTT.

V usage is TRBV7-2 and J usage is TRBJ2-1, with D tentatively TRBD2 (5 bases). Between the trimmed V and J ends, which lost 4 bases and 1 base, there was a span of 11 bases. The CDR3 is 15 residues long. Per germline, CDR1 SGHTA and CDR2 FQGNSA. CDR3 in DNA: TGTGCCAGCAGCTCCCGCCGCGGGTCCTACAATGAGCAGTTCTTC. Translated, it gives CASSSRRGSYNEQFF.

The chain links TRBV7-6 to TRBJ1-1; 8 positions match TRBD1. V shed 5 bases, J shed 5 bases, and the junction held 16 bases outside the gene matches. CDR3 size: 17 residues. Germline CDR1 and CDR2: SGHVS and FNYEAQ. The CDR3 DNA reads as TGTGCCAGCAGCCCACAAAAGGGACAGGTCTATTTGACTGAAGCTTTCTTT. It is translated as CASSPQKGQVYLTEAFF. Supplemented by reference TRBV7-6 and TRBJ1-1, the full variable domain reads GAGVSQSPRYKVTKRGQDVALRCDPISGHVSLYWYRQALGQGPEFLTYFNYEAQQDKSGLPNDRFSAERPEGSISTLTIQRTEQRDSAMYRCASSPQKGQVYLTEAFFGQGTRLTVV.

The chain joins TRBV15 to TRBJ2-2; D is unresolved. CDR1 is LNHNV, CDR2 YYDKDF, per germline (reference sequence). V was pared by 0 bases and J by 5 bases, with 7 bases between. The CDR3 loop spans 14 amino acids. Here the CDR3 reads CATSRDPLTGELFF. The CDR3 nucleotides are TGTGCCACCAGCAGAGATCCCCTGACCGGGGAGCTGTTTTTT.